This is a list of T cell receptor beta chains from one sample in a study of metastatic and nonmetastatic thyroid tumors. TCRdb re-processed the PCR reads through MiXCR. Here the sample spans tens of thousands of clones, 10% to 15% being singletons. Sequencing used blood. The receptors were gathered from a female donor with papillary thyroid cancer or a benign thyroid nodule (not recorded which). Some clones in this sample may be carry-over from other donors' samples. CDR3s include the opening cysteine and the closing phenylalanine or tryptophan. Each record gives: V gene, J gene, D gene, clone size, CDR3 DNA, CDR3 protein. A D gene is named only where the DNA matches it firmly. Where a row states a size, it is once, few, many or the class of an expanded clone; other rows omit it.

>TRBV7-9|TRBJ2-3|TRBD2|many
TGTGCCAGCAGCTTCGGACTAGCGGGAGGGCTTAGCACAGATACGCAGTATTTT
CASSFGLAGGLSTDTQYF
>TRBV7-9|TRBJ2-2|NA|many
TGTGCCAGCAACAGGGAGGTCACCGGGGAGCTGGTTTTT
CASNREVTGELVF
>TRBV5-1|TRBJ2-7|TRBD1|medium-sized
TGCGCCAGCAGCTTGAGCGCGACAGGGCCCAGGTACGAGCAGTACTTC
CASSLSATGPRYEQYF
>TRBV27|TRBJ2-6|TRBD2|NA
TGTGCCAGCAGTCCGGGACTAGCGGGGAAATCTGGGGCAAACGTCCTGACTTTC
CASSPGLAGKSGANVLTF
>TRBV6-1|TRBJ2-3|NA|many
TGTGCCAGCAAGGTAGAATCTAGCACAGATACGCAGTATTTT
CASKVESSTDTQYF
>TRBV5-1|TRBJ2-3|NA|NA
TGCGCCAGCAGCCCCGAACAGGCTGCCCGGTCGGATACGCAGTATTTT
CASSPEQAARSDTQYF
>TRBV4-1|TRBJ2-7|NA|many
TGCGCCAGCAGCCAAGATCGAGGCGCTCGCTCCTACGAGCAGTACTTC
CASSQDRGARSYEQYF
>TRBV6-1|TRBJ2-7|TRBD2|many
TGTGCCAGCAGACTAGCGGGAGAAATGCACGAGCAGTACTTC
CASRLAGEMHEQYF
>TRBV19|TRBJ1-2|NA|many
TGTGCCAGTGGGAATAACTATGGCTACACCTTC
CASGNNYGYTF
>TRBV7-2|TRBJ2-3|TRBD2|many
TGTGCCAGCAACAGACTAGCGGAGGGGGATACGCAGTATTTT
CASNRLAEGDTQYF
>TRBV5-6|TRBJ2-7|NA|NA
TGTGCCAGCAGCTTGGCCACGTTGTCTAGCGTGAGTTGGTCCCACGAGCAGTACTTC
CASSLATLSSVSWSHEQYF
>TRBV30|TRBJ2-2|NA|NA
TGTGCCTGGAGTACCTTGAACACCGGGGAGCTGTTTTTT
CAWSTLNTGELFF
>TRBV4-1|TRBJ2-1|NA|many
TGCGCCAGCAGCCGGGTTCCGGGACCCGGCTACAATGAGCAGTTCTTC
CASSRVPGPGYNEQFF
>TRBV9|TRBJ2-1|TRBD2|many
TGTGCCAGCAGCGAAGGACTAGCGGGAGCAAGTGAGCAGTTCTTC
CASSEGLAGASEQFF
>TRBV12-3/TRBV12-4|TRBJ1-2|NA|many
TGTGCCAGCAGTTTAAGGGGGGGAAACTATGGCTACACCTTC
CASSLRGGNYGYTF
>TRBV7-3|TRBJ2-6|NA|NA
TGTGCCAGCAGCTTGACCAACTCTGGGGCCAGCGTCCAGACTTTC
CASSLTNSGASVQTF
>TRBV20-1|TRBJ2-3|NA|many
TGCAGTGCTAGCGGTCGGAGGCCTGCAGATACGCAGTATTTT
CSASGRRPADTQYF
>TRBV5-4|TRBJ2-5|NA|many
TGTGCCAGCAGCTTGGATAGGGCTGCCCAAGGGACCCAGTACTTC
CASSLDRAAQGTQYF
>TRBV4-1|TRBJ1-1|TRBD1|many
TGCGCCAGCAGCCAAGCCGTCAGGGGGCCTATGAACACTGAAGCTTTCTTT
CASSQAVRGPMNTEAFF
>TRBV6-5|TRBJ1-3|NA|many
TGTGCCAGCAGTTACTCAGTGGGAAACACCATATATTTT
CASSYSVGNTIYF
>TRBV30|TRBJ2-7|NA|once
TGTGCCTGCGCAATGAACGGGCAGGAGGCCGAGCAGTACTTC
CACAMNGQEAEQYF
>TRBV6-1|TRBJ2-1|NA|few
TGTGCCAGCAGTCCTAGCGCTGAGCAGTTCTTC
CASSPSAEQFF
>TRBV9|TRBJ2-7|NA|many
TGTGCCAGCAGCCCCTCGTCGGGCACATCCTACGAGCAGTACTTC
CASSPSSGTSYEQYF
>TRBV20-1|TRBJ1-1|TRBD1|many
TGCAGTGCTAGAGATTCGACAGGGAAGGGCAGTGGCACTGAAGCTTTCTTT
CSARDSTGKGSGTEAFF
>TRBV4-1|TRBJ2-2|NA|many
TGCGCCAGCAGCCATGGGACTCGTCAGGACACCGGGGAGCTGTTTTTT
CASSHGTRQDTGELFF
>TRBV28|TRBJ1-2|NA|few
TGTGCCAGCGGATTCAGAGGGCCCACTTATGGCTACACCTTC
CASGFRGPTYGYTF
>TRBV11-2|TRBJ2-7|NA|medium-sized
TGTGCCAGCAGCTTTGGGGACAATTACGAGCAGTACTTC
CASSFGDNYEQYF